One and the same sample provided the 17 T cell receptor beta chains below, sequenced in a study of blood T cell repertoires in COVID-19. Sequenced by immunoSEQ multiplex PCR; TCRdb stores in-frame clones only, minus some. The sample lists roughly 250,000 clones, approximately 85% occurring once. Sequenced: peripheral blood. Receptor source: a man between 45 and 60 years old with acute or convalescent COVID-19.

This sequence joins TRBV4-1 and TRBJ1-4; 7 nucleotides match TRBD1. CDR3 size: 18 residues. Germline V gene data show CDR1 as MGHRA and CDR2 as YSYEKL. The V segment lost 0 bases and the J segment 0 bases; nucleotides outside the gene matches: 7. The CDR3 loop reads CASSQEPQGSATNEKLFF. CDR3 sequence (DNA): TGCGCCAGCAGCCAAGAACCACAGGGGAGCGCAACTAATGAAAAACTGTTTTTT.

The rearrangement uses TRBV3-1 (or the pseudogene TRBV3-2) and TRBJ2-7, with 7 bases matching TRBD2. CDR3 size: 13 residues. V dropped 0 bases and J dropped 5; count of bases not matched to a gene: 1. In germline, CDR1 is LGHDT, CDR2 YNNKEL (reference sequence). CDR3 in DNA: TGTGCCAGCAGCCAAGAGGGAGGGGACGAGCAGTACTTC. Translating it yields CASSQEGGDEQYF.

The chain links TRBV5-1 to TRBJ1-4, with 8 bases matching TRBD1. Germline CDR1 SGHRS, CDR2 YFSETQ. The V segment lost 3 bases and the J segment 8 bases; nucleotides outside the gene matches: 6. The CDR3 covers 14 residues. DNA of the CDR3: TGCGCCAGCAGCTCTGGACAGGGAGAAGAAAAACTGTTTTTT. Protein: CASSSGQGEEKLFF.

Points on this clone: The same CDR3 can be traced to other DNA sequences in this sample. The gene calls are TRBV9 and TRBJ1-3; D not certain. The V end lost 2 bases, the J end lost 4 bases, and 10 bases lay between the germline ends. The CDR3 covers 14 residues. Germline V gene sequence: CDR1 SGDLS, CDR2 YYNGEE. In nucleotides, the CDR3 is TGTGCCAGCAGCGTTGGCGGATTCGGAAACACCATATATTTT. It encodes CASSVGGFGNTIYF.

The V and J genes are TRBV5-1 and TRBJ1-1; 8 bases agree with TRBD1. V shed 2 bases and J 4 bases; nucleotides not matched to a gene: 10. The germline V gene has CDR1 SGHRS and CDR2 YFSETQ. The CDR3 is 16 residues long. The CDR3 here is CASSFTTGAGGTEAFF. DNA for the CDR3: TGCGCCAGCAGCTTTACGACAGGGGCCGGGGGCACTGAAGCTTTCTTT.

The rearrangement links TRBV15 to TRBJ2-2; maybe TRBD2 (6 bases). Germline values: CDR1 LNHNV, CDR2 YYDKDF (reference sequence). V lost 1 base and J lost 4, with 22 bases in between. The CDR3 is 19 amino acids. CDR3 region: CATSRVFAPYGGATGELFF. CDR3 bases: TGTGCCACCAGCAGAGTTTTCGCGCCCTACGGCGGGGCCACCGGGGAGCTGTTTTTT.

The chain employs TRBV18 and TRBJ2-7; 9 bases agree with TRBD1. Germline loops: CDR1 KGHSH, CDR2 LQKENI. The V and J ends lost 2 bases and 5 bases, in that order; junction bases with no gene match: 4. The CDR3 contains 14 residues. The CDR3 DNA reads TGTGCCAGCTCACCAAGGACAGGGGAGGACGAGCAGTACTTC. Protein sequence: CASSPRTGEDEQYF. Together with reference TRBV18 and TRBJ2-7, the CDR3 gives the full variable domain: NAGVMQNPRHLVRRRGQEARLRCSPMKGHSHVYWYRQLPEEGLKFMVYLQKENIIDESGMPKERFSAEFPKEGPSILRIQQVVRGDSAAYFCASSPRTGEDEQYFGPGTRLTVT.

The chain links TRBV27 to TRBJ1-6; 9 bases are a match to TRBD1. The junction had 8 bases not matched to a gene; V was cut back by 6 bases and J by 8 bases. The CDR3 sequence is 15 residues long. CDR1 is MNHEY and CDR2 is SMNVEV in the germline V gene (reference sequence). As DNA, the CDR3 is TGTGCCAGCAGGCGCGGACAGGGGTATGATTCACCCCTCCACTTT. Its protein is CASRRGQGYDSPLHF.

The chain links TRBV10-3 to TRBJ2-3, with 9 bases identical to TRBD2. The V gene's germline CDR1 is ENHRY and CDR2 SYGVKD. The CDR3 is 12 residues long. CDR3 loop: CAAGGSEDTQYF. DNA for the CDR3: TGTGCAGCGGGGGGCTCTGAAGATACGCAGTATTTT.

The CDR3 nucleotides are TGCGCCAGCAGCTTGTTGGGGACAGGGGCGCGTCAGCCCCAGCATTTT. Translating gives CASSLLGTGARQPQHF. The chain uses TRBV5-1 and TRBJ1-5, with 10 bases that match TRBD1. CDR1 is SGHRS, CDR2 YFSETQ, per germline. The CDR3 length is 16 residues. The V segment lost 1 base and the J segment 6 bases; nucleotides outside the gene matches: 7.

The J gene is TRBJ2-3, the V gene TRBV5-1, with D uncertain. V was pared by 0 bases and J by 4 bases, with 12 bases between. Per the germline V gene, CDR1 is SGHRS and CDR2 is YFSETQ. The CDR3 loop spans 15 amino acids. The CDR3, as DNA: TGCGCCAGCAGCTTGGGGCTAGTCCGATCAGATACGCAGTATTTT. This codes for CASSLGLVRSDTQYF.

The chain is built from TRBV6-9 and TRBJ1-5; 7 bases agree with TRBD1. The CDR3 consists of 15 residues. Germline V gene sequence: CDR1 MNHGY, CDR2 SVAAGI. With V trimmed by 3 bases and J by 9 bases, 11 bases remained unmatched. CDR3 region: CASSYPRGEDPPQHF. The DNA of the CDR3 is TGTGCCAGCAGTTACCCCAGGGGGGAGGATCCGCCCCAGCATTTT.

The chain joins TRBV11-2 to TRBJ2-5, with TRBD2 matching over 9 bases. Germline CDR1 SGHAT, CDR2 FQNNGV. Losses at the gene ends were 1 base for V and 1 base for J; bases not matched to a gene: 10. The CDR3 totals 18 residues. This chain's CDR3 is CASSLGPSGESIQETQYF. The CDR3 DNA reads TGTGCCAGCAGCTTAGGGCCTAGCGGGGAGTCTATCCAAGAGACCCAGTACTTC.

About this clone: Other DNA sequences in this sample translate to the same CDR3. This chain joins TRBV5-1 and TRBJ2-5, with 9 bases that match TRBD1. Looked up from germline, CDR1 is SGHRS and CDR2 is YFSETQ. The CDR3 is made up of 13 amino acids. After removal of 2 bases from V and 5 bases from J, the junction contained 1 base not matched to a gene. The CDR3 region has the DNA TGCGCCAGCAGCTTAGGACAGGGGGAGACCCAGTACTTC. It specifies CASSLGQGETQYF.

This clone was seen a handful of times. The J gene is TRBJ1-2, the V gene TRBV5-1, with D possibly matching TRBD1 (6 bases). The germline CDR1 and CDR2 sequences are SGHRS and YFSETQ. The CDR3 is made up of 14 amino acids. V gave up 2 bases and J gave up 8 bases, with 16 bases separating them. CDR3 in DNA: TGCGCCAGCAGCTTTACAGGGATTACTGCGGGCTACACCTTC. Its protein is CASSFTGITAGYTF.

This clone has only a few counts. The chain has TRBV2 and TRBJ1-6; 9 bases are a match to TRBD1. CDR3 length: 15 residues. The V segment lost 4 bases and the J segment 10 bases; nucleotides outside the gene matches: 8. Per the germline V gene, CDR1 is SNHLY and CDR2 is FYNNEI. CDR3 in amino acids: CASSGDRARGSPLHF. Here the CDR3 DNA reads TGTGCCAGCAGTGGGGACAGGGCTAGGGGATCACCCCTCCACTTT.

The chain is built from TRBV5-1 and TRBJ2-7; 7 nucleotides agree with TRBD1. The V gene end was trimmed by 3 bases and the J gene end by 4 bases; junction bases not matched to a gene: 10. CDR3 length: 15 amino acids. Germline lookup yields CDR1 SGHRS and CDR2 YFSETQ. CDR3 amino acids: CASSSVTGVLYEQYF. For the CDR3, the DNA is TGCGCCAGCAGCTCGGTCACAGGGGTTTTGTACGAGCAGTACTTC.